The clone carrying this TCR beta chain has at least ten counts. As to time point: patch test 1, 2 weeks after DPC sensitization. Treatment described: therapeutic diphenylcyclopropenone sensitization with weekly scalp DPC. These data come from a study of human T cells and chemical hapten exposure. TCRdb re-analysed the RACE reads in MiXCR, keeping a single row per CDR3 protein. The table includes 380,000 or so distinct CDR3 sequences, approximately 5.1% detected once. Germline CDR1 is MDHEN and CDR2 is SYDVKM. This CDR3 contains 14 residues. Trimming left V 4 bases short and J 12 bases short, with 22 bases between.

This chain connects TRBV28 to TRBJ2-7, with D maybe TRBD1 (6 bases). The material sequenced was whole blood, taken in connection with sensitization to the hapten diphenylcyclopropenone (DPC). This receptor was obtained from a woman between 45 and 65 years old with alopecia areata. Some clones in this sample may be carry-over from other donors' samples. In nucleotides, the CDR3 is TGTGCCAGCAGTTACCCCGGGACATCGAGAGAAACGTACTTC. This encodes CASSYPGTSRETYF.